This T cell receptor beta chain was recorded in a study of graft-versus-host responses after intestinal transplantation. About the study: Every one of the recipients received anti-thymocyte globulin induction and afterwards took tacrolimus and steroids for roughly 3 years. Overall study findings and caveats: Among circulating GvH clones, peak levels were associated with early post-transplant declines in HvG clones. Marrow from the recipient contained GvH clones, some of which had appeared first in ileum or blood.

Germline-derived CDR1 and CDR2 are SGHRS and YFSETQ. This CDR3 is built from 16 residues. Trimming took 0 bases from V and 3 from J, leaving 16 bases between them. As to this clone: Its antigen is still unknown.

Some clones are missing from TCRdb's copy, which holds only in-frame ones; the method was immunoSEQ multiplex PCR. Altogether around 71,000 clones are present, around 90% being singletons, with the ten largest covering 6.5% to 8%. The clonotype originates from a human patient who received an intestinal transplant, so some T cells may come from the graft donor. Here the sequenced sample was bone marrow, taken approximately 700 days after intestinal transplantation. This rearrangement joins TRBV5-1 to TRBJ2-7; tentative D call: TRBD2 (6 bases). CDR3 residues: CASSLGRRVYDYEQYF. The CDR3 nucleotides are TGCGCCAGCAGCTTGGGACGGAGGGTTTACGACTACGAGCAGTACTTC.